The source of this T cell receptor (beta chain) is a study of shared clonotypes between healthy human individuals. Investigators spread the genomic DNA of each subset evenly over several immunoSEQ plates. Produced via immunoSEQ multiplex PCR; TCRdb's table is partial and in-frame only. The sample holds some 1,100,000 clones; about four fifths are singletons and the top ten take more than 0.5%. This CDR3 comprises 13 residues. The ends lost 7 bases at V and 5 bases at J; junction bases unmatched: 4. CDR1 and CDR2 from the germline V gene are SQVTM and ANQGSEA. The genes are TRBV29-1 and TRBJ2-2, with 10 bases fitting TRBD1. The sample was memory CD4+ T cells from PBMCs. Sample subset: CD45RA-negative fraction. The source of this sequence is a man aged 18 to 30 in good health. Some clones in this sample may be carry-over from other donors' samples. The CDR3, as DNA: TGCAGCGCTCGGACAGGGGGTACCGGGGAGCTGTTTTTT. This translates into CSARTGGTGELFF.